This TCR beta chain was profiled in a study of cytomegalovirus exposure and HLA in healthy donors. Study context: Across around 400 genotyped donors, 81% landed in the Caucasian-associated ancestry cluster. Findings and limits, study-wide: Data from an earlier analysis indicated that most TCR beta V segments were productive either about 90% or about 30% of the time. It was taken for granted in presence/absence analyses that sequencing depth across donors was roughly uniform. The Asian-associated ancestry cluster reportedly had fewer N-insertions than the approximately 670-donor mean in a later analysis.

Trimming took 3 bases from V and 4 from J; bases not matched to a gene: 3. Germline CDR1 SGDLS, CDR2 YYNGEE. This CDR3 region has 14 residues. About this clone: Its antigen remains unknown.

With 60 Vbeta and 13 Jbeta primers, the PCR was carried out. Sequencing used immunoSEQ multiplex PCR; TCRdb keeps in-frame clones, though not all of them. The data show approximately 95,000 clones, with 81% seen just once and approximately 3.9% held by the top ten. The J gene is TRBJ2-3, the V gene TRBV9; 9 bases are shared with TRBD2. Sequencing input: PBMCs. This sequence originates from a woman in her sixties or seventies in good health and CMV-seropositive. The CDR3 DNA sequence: TGTGCCAGCAGCGGTAGCGGGAGCTCAGATACGCAGTATTTT. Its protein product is CASSGSGSSDTQYF. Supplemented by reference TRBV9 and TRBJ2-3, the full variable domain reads DSGVTQTPKHLITATGQRVTLRCSPRSGDLSVYWYQQSLDQGLQFLIQYYNGEERAKGNILERFSAQQFPDLHSELNLSSLELGDSALYFCASSGSGSSDTQYFGPGTRLTVL.